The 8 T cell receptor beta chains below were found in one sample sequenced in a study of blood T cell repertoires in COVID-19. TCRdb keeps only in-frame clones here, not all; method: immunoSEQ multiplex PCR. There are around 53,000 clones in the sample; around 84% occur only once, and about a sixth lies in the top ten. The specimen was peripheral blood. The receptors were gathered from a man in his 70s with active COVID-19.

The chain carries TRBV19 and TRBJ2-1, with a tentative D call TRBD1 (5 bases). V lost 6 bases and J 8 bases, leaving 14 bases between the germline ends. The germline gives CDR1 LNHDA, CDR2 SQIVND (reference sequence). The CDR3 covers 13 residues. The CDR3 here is CASRLQDSYEQFF. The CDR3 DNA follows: TGTGCCAGTAGACTACAGGATTCCTATGAGCAGTTCTTC.

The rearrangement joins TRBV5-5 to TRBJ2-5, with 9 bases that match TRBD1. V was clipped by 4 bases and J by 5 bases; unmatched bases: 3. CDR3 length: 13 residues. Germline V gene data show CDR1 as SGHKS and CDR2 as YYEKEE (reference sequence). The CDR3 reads CASSAGQGETQYF. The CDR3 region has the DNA TGTGCCAGCAGCGCAGGACAGGGGGAGACCCAGTACTTC.

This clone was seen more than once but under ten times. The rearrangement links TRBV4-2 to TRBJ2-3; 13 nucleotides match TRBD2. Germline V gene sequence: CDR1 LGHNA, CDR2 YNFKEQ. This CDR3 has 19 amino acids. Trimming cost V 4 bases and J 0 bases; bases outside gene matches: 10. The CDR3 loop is CASSLGLAGPLSSTDTQYF. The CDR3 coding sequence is TGTGCCAGCAGCCTGGGACTAGCGGGGCCCCTCTCTAGCACAGATACGCAGTATTTT.

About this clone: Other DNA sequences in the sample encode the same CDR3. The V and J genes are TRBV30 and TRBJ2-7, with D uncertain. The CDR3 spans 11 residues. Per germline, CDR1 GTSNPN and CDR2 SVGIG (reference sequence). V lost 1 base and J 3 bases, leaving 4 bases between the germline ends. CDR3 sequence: CAWSGNYEQYF. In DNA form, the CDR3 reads TGTGCCTGGAGTGGTAACTACGAGCAGTACTTC.

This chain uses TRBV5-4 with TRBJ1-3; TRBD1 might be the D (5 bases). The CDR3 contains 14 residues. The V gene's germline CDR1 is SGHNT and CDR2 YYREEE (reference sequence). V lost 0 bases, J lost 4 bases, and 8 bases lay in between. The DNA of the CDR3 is TGTGCCAGCAGCTTGGCAGGGCTCGGAAACACCATATATTTT. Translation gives CASSLAGLGNTIYF.

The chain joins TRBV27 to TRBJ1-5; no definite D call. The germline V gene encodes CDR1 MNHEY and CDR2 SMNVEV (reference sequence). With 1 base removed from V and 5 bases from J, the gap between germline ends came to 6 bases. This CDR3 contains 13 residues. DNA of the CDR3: TGTGCCAGCAGTTTATACCGGGATCAGCCCCAGCATTTT. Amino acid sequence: CASSLYRDQPQHF.

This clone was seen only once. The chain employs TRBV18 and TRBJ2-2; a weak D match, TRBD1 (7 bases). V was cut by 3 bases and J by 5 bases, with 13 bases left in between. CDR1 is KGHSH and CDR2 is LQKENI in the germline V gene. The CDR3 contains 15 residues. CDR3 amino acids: CASSPVQGGTGELFF. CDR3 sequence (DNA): TGTGCCAGCTCACCTGTCCAGGGGGGTACCGGGGAGCTGTTTTTT.

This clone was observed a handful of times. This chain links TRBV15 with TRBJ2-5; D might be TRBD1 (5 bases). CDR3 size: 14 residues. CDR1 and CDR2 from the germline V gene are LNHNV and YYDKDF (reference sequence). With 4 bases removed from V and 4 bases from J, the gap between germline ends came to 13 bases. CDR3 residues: CATSNRRTGETQYF. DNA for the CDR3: TGTGCCACCAGCAACCGGCGAACAGGAGAGACCCAGTACTTC.